This is a list of T cell receptor beta chains from one sample in a study of identifying expanded T cells in peripheral blood. Repertoires were generated with immunoSEQ multiplex PCR, while TCRdb's copy carries only in-frame clones and drops some. Of roughly 92,000 clones in the sample, 88% were seen once. Sequenced material: blood. These receptors came from a person aged 18 to 75 in good health. Both conserved end residues are part of each CDR3. A D gene is named only where the DNA matches it firmly. Size values are once, few and many counts, or a class for expanded clones, and some rows have none.

CDR3 protein: CASSDQRTEQFF
CDR3 DNA: TGTGCCAGCAGTGACCAGCGTACGGAGCAGTTCTTC
clone size: .
J gene: TRBJ2-1
D gene: .
V gene: TRBV2

CDR3 protein: CASSLNHNTYEQYF
CDR3 DNA: TGTGCCAGCAGTCTAAACCACAACACCTACGAGCAGTACTTC
clone size: .
J gene: TRBJ2-7
D gene: .
V gene: TRBV6-1

CDR3 protein: CASSSGTGVPQYF
CDR3 DNA: TGTGCCAGCAGCTCCGGGACAGGGGTTCCCCAGTACTTC
clone size: .
J gene: TRBJ2-5
D gene: TRBD1
V gene: TRBV7-2

CDR3 protein: CASSGTGFYGYTF
CDR3 DNA: TGCGCCAGCAGCGGGACAGGTTTCTATGGCTACACCTTC
clone size: .
J gene: TRBJ1-2
D gene: TRBD1
V gene: TRBV4-1

CDR3 protein: CASSLDRRTQYF
CDR3 DNA: TGTGCCAGCAGCTTAGATCGCAGGACCCAGTACTTC
clone size: .
J gene: TRBJ2-5
D gene: .
V gene: TRBV11-2

CDR3 protein: CATRGGGAVETQYF
CDR3 DNA: TGTGCCACCCGAGGCGGGGGGGCCGTAGAGACCCAGTACTTC
clone size: .
J gene: TRBJ2-5
D gene: TRBD2
V gene: TRBV28

CDR3 protein: CASDSPGQLDEQYF
CDR3 DNA: TGTGCCAGCGACTCCCCGGGACAGCTTGACGAGCAGTACTTC
clone size: .
J gene: TRBJ2-7
D gene: TRBD1
V gene: TRBV6-6

CDR3 protein: CASSLRGSTDTQYF
CDR3 DNA: TGCGCCAGCAGCTTGAGAGGGAGCACAGATACGCAGTATTTT
clone size: .
J gene: TRBJ2-3
D gene: .
V gene: TRBV5-1

CDR3 protein: CASSLVGGAPRETQYF
CDR3 DNA: TGTGCCAGCAGCCTCGTGGGAGGGGCGCCGAGGGAGACCCAGTACTTC
clone size: .
J gene: TRBJ2-5
D gene: TRBD2
V gene: TRBV6-6

CDR3 protein: CASSLVGGSTDTQYF
CDR3 DNA: TGTGCCAGCAGCTTAGTTGGGGGTAGCACAGATACGCAGTATTTT
clone size: once
J gene: TRBJ2-3
D gene: .
V gene: TRBV7-8

CDR3 protein: CSASRVDTQYF
CDR3 DNA: TGCAGCGCTAGTCGTGTAGATACGCAGTATTTT
clone size: .
J gene: TRBJ2-3
D gene: .
V gene: TRBV20-1

CDR3 protein: CASRTTGSYTDTQYF
CDR3 DNA: TGTGCCAGCAGAACGACAGGGTCCTACACAGATACGCAGTATTTT
clone size: once
J gene: TRBJ2-3
D gene: TRBD1
V gene: TRBV2

CDR3 protein: CASSEAGLYEQYF
CDR3 DNA: TGTGCCAGCAGTGAAGCGGGACTCTACGAGCAGTACTTC
clone size: .
J gene: TRBJ2-7
D gene: .
V gene: TRBV2

CDR3 protein: CASRTGGGSTEAFF
CDR3 DNA: TGCGCCAGCAGGACAGGGGGCGGGAGCACTGAAGCTTTCTTT
clone size: .
J gene: TRBJ1-1
D gene: TRBD1
V gene: TRBV10-1

CDR3 protein: CASSLQLVYEQYF
CDR3 DNA: TGTGCCAGCAGCTTACAATTGGTCTACGAGCAGTACTTC
clone size: .
J gene: TRBJ2-7
D gene: .
V gene: TRBV13

CDR3 protein: CASARLARTGIHEQYF
CDR3 DNA: TGTGCCAGCGCTAGACTCGCGAGGACAGGGATCCACGAGCAGTACTTC
clone size: once
J gene: TRBJ2-7
D gene: TRBD1
V gene: TRBV27

CDR3 protein: CASNTVTEYEQYF
CDR3 DNA: TGTGCCAGCAATACCGTAACAGAATACGAGCAGTACTTC
clone size: .
J gene: TRBJ2-7
D gene: .
V gene: TRBV28

CDR3 protein: CASSLSRTGGGETQYF
CDR3 DNA: TGTGCCAGCAGTTTATCGAGGACAGGGGGTGGCGAGACCCAGTACTTC
clone size: once
J gene: TRBJ2-5
D gene: TRBD1
V gene: TRBV27

CDR3 protein: CASSLIPGQPTGELFF
CDR3 DNA: TGTGCCAGCAGCCTGATACCGGGACAACCTACCGGGGAGCTGTTTTTT
clone size: once
J gene: TRBJ2-2
D gene: .
V gene: TRBV7-2

CDR3 protein: CSVEGLAGGPGYEQYF
CDR3 DNA: TGCAGCGTTGAAGGACTAGCGGGGGGGCCCGGGTACGAGCAGTACTTC
clone size: .
J gene: TRBJ2-7
D gene: TRBD2
V gene: TRBV29-1

CDR3 protein: CASNRDEQFF
CDR3 DNA: TGTGCCAGCAATAGGGATGAGCAGTTCTTC
clone size: .
J gene: TRBJ2-1
D gene: .
V gene: TRBV6-1

CDR3 protein: CAWSIGSGGPYEQYF
CDR3 DNA: TGTGCCTGGAGTATCGGTAGCGGGGGGCCCTACGAGCAGTACTTC
clone size: .
J gene: TRBJ2-7
D gene: TRBD2
V gene: TRBV30

CDR3 protein: CASSQGNPGRGYTF
CDR3 DNA: TGTGCCAGCAGCCAAGGAAACCCGGGGCGAGGCTACACCTTC
clone size: .
J gene: TRBJ1-2
D gene: .
V gene: TRBV14

CDR3 protein: CASSQVYGGGTDTQYF
CDR3 DNA: TGCGCCAGCAGCCAAGTCTATGGCGGGGGCACAGATACGCAGTATTTT
clone size: once
J gene: TRBJ2-3
D gene: .
V gene: TRBV4-3

CDR3 protein: CASSKAGTGGVSNEQFF
CDR3 DNA: TGCGCCAGCAGCAAAGCCGGGACAGGGGGGGTTTCCAATGAGCAGTTCTTC
clone size: .
J gene: TRBJ2-1
D gene: TRBD1
V gene: TRBV4-1

CDR3 protein: CASSDSGQGNSPLHF
CDR3 DNA: TGTGCCAGCAGTGACTCGGGACAGGGAAATTCACCCCTCCACTTT
clone size: .
J gene: TRBJ1-6
D gene: TRBD1
V gene: TRBV6-4

CDR3 protein: CASGAGQSSYNEQFF
CDR3 DNA: TGTGCTAGTGGGGCCGGGCAAAGCTCCTACAATGAGCAGTTCTTC
clone size: .
J gene: TRBJ2-1
D gene: .
V gene: TRBV12-5

CDR3 protein: CASSQDGRGGEQFF
CDR3 DNA: TGTGCCAGCAGCCAAGATGGCAGGGGCGGTGAGCAGTTCTTC
clone size: .
J gene: TRBJ2-1
D gene: .
V gene: TRBV4-2

CDR3 protein: CSVGTPNTGELFF
CDR3 DNA: TGCAGCGTTGGGACACCTAACACCGGGGAGCTGTTTTTT
clone size: .
J gene: TRBJ2-2
D gene: .
V gene: TRBV29-1